This T cell receptor (beta chain) was recorded in a study of regulatory T cells in long-lasting Graves disease. The overall study: New Graves' disease cases had less than 3 months of antithyroid drugs.

V lost 0 bases, J lost 0 bases, and 17 bases stayed unmatched. Germline assignment: CDR1 SGHTA and CDR2 FQGNSA. The CDR3 covers 21 residues. According to the study, TCR beta libraries were built with iRepertoire HTBI primers and CDR3-region Arm-PCR. Source study methods: Identification of gene segments yielded around 64 TRBV and more than eleven TRBJ across samples. A single record per CDR3 protein comes from TCRdb applying MiXCR to the multiplex PCR reads. The V and J calls and clone size come from TCRdb's table, not from the authors' own analysis. The data contain approximately 390,000 distinct CDR3 sequences, 15% to 20% of them seen just once; the ten biggest clones take up around 20%. This sample's time point: newly diagnosed GD, antithyroid drugs for less than 3 months. PBMCs provided the RNA from which the TCR library was made. These records were also assigned to another study, of T cells in Graves' hyperthyroidism and ophthalmopathy. This second study says: Clinical symptoms, serum thyroxine and TRAb, thyroid ultrasound and orbital computed tomography were used for the diagnoses.

The clonotype originates from a woman under 30 with Graves disease. V and J are TRBV7-2 and TRBJ1-2, with 9 bases aligning to TRBD1. Sequencing used peripheral blood mononuclear cells (PBMCs), obtained at new diagnosis, from a patient treated with antithyroid drugs. Here the CDR3 reads CASSLAGRDRDRVRSNYGYTF. The CDR3, as DNA: TGTGCCAGCAGCTTAGCGGGCAGGGATCGGGACAGGGTTCGGTCTAACTATGGCTACACCTTC.